Shown below are 29 T cell receptor beta chains from a single sample sequenced in a study of T cells in Graves' hyperthyroidism and ophthalmopathy. The source material, RNA transcripts, was used to amplify TCR beta CDR3 regions. RT-PCR in the first round (using the HTBI primer set) targeted the TCR CDR3. Each CDR3 protein gets one entry after TCRdb re-called the multiplex PCR reads with MiXCR. The table has over 450,000 distinct CDR3 sequences, roughly a sixth seen once. The sequencing sample was made of blood. The receptors here all came from a young woman with Graves' ophthalmopathy.

This clonotype showed up many times. The chain employs TRBV28 and TRBJ1-2, with 10 nucleotides matching TRBD1. V trimming: 4 bases; J trimming: 4 bases; junction bases outside the gene matches: 9. Germline CDR1 MDHEN, CDR2 SYDVKM. This CDR3 region has 16 residues. CDR3 in DNA: TGTGCCAGCAGTTCGACAGGGGGCCGGAATAGCTATGGCTACACCTTC. Translated: CASSSTGGRNSYGYTF.

This clonotype was detected many times. This chain connects TRBV6-1 to TRBJ1-1; 8 positions match TRBD1. Germline-derived CDR1 and CDR2 are MNHNS and SASEGT. The CDR3 has 16 residues. Losses at the gene ends were 1 base for V and 3 bases for J; bases not matched to a gene: 7. DNA for the CDR3: TGTGCCAGCAGTGAAGGGGCAGGGGGCTTTTACACTGAAGCTTTCTTT. It encodes CASSEGAGGFYTEAFF.

In its sample, this clonotype was seen a few times. A much larger clone is a single base away; this may be a read error. The CDR3 does not end in the conserved phenylalanine or tryptophan, so this is likely a read error. The CDR3 DNA follows: TGTGCCAGCAGTCCCGGGACAGGGAACACTGAAGCTTTCCTT. Residues: CASSPGTGNTEAFL. The genes are TRBV27 and TRBJ1-1; 8 positions match TRBD1. The CDR3 contains 14 residues. Germline CDR1 is MNHEY and CDR2 is SMNVEV (reference sequence). V lost 5 bases, J lost 1 base, and 3 bases stayed unmatched.

On this clonotype: This may be a read error, as it is one base from a much larger clone. This chain joins TRBV5-1 and TRBJ2-2, with D uncertain. Trimming cost V 4 bases and J 3 bases, with 25 bases left between them. The CDR3 sequence is 19 residues long. Germline values: CDR1 SGHRS, CDR2 YFSETQ. The CDR3 sequence: CASSALPGPEFADTGELFF. The CDR3 DNA reads TGCGCCAGCAGCGCGTTACCGGGCCCCGAGTTCGCGGACACCGGGGAGCTGTTTTTT.

This clonotype was observed at least ten times. The chain recombines TRBV10-3 with TRBJ2-1, with 11 positions matching TRBD2. V lost 7 bases and J lost 7; bases outside the gene matches: 6. The germline V gene has CDR1 ENHRY and CDR2 SYGVKD. The CDR3 has 14 amino acids. CDR3 loop: CAITQLAGVNEQFF. The DNA for the CDR3 is TGTGCCATCACCCAACTAGCGGGGGTAAATGAGCAGTTCTTC.

This clonotype was observed many times. The chain uses TRBV7-9 and TRBJ2-3, with D hard to call. CDR1 SEHNR and CDR2 FQNEAQ come from the germline V gene (reference sequence). Trimming took 5 bases from V and 1 from J, leaving 13 bases between them. The length of the CDR3 is 15 residues. For the CDR3, the DNA is TGTGCCAGCAGCCTGGGCTCTTTGGGCACAGATACGCAGTATTTT. Residues: CASSLGSLGTDTQYF.

V usage is TRBV19 and J usage is TRBJ1-1; TRBD1 aligns across 7 bases. Germline CDR1 reads LNHDA; CDR2 reads SQIVND (reference sequence). With V trimmed by 4 bases and J by 0 bases, 5 bases remained unmatched. This CDR3 contains 15 residues. Here the CDR3 reads CASSTKGGLNTEAFF. Here the CDR3 DNA reads TGTGCCAGTAGTACCAAAGGGGGCCTGAACACTGAAGCTTTCTTT. Supplemented by reference TRBV19 and TRBJ1-1, the full variable domain reads DGGITQSPKYLFRKEGQNVTLSCEQNLNHDAMYWYRQDPGQGLRLIYYSQIVNDFQKGDIAEGYSVSREKKESFPLTVTSAQKNPTAFYLCASSTKGGLNTEAFFGQGTRLTVV.

Many counts were recorded for this clonotype. J is TRBJ1-1 and V is TRBV30; D might be TRBD1 (6 bases). Germline V gene data show CDR1 as GTSNPN and CDR2 as SVGIG (reference sequence). The CDR3 consists of 12 residues. The V and J ends lost 3 bases and 7 bases respectively, with 12 bases between them. CDR3 in amino acids: CAWSGGAREAFF. The CDR3 DNA reads TGTGCCTGGAGCGGGGGGGCCCGTGAAGCTTTCTTT.

Many counts were recorded for this clonotype. The CDR3 DNA reads TGTGCCAGCAGCTTTAGCGGGAGGGCCGGCGGGGAGCTGTTTTTT. It is translated as CASSFSGRAGGELFF. The chain uses TRBV12-3 or TRBV12-4 and TRBJ2-2; 11 bases agree with TRBD2. J lost 7 bases, V lost 6 bases, and 7 bases had no gene match. The CDR3 length is 15 residues.

As to this clonotype: This may be a read error: a much more frequent sequence differs by one nucleotide. The chain is built from TRBV6-2 or TRBV6-3 and TRBJ1-6; TRBD1 matches at 11 bases. The V gene end was trimmed by 0 bases and the J gene end by 10 bases; junction bases not matched to a gene: 5. The CDR3 has 16 residues. Germline CDR1 reads MNHEY; CDR2 reads SVGEGT. The CDR3 region is CASSYSGQGGRSPLHF. DNA of the CDR3: TGTGCCAGCAGTTACTCGGGACAGGGGGGACGATCACCCCTCCACTTT.

This clonotype was observed at least ten times. The chain uses TRBV12-3 or TRBV12-4 and TRBJ2-2; D is undetermined. Between the trimmed V and J ends, which lost 2 bases and 5 bases, there was a span of 6 bases. The CDR3 is 13 amino acids. The CDR3 sequence: CASSLLETGELFF. CDR3 nucleotides: TGTGCCAGCAGTTTACTTGAAACCGGGGAGCTGTTTTTT.

This clonotype was detected many times. J is TRBJ1-1 and V is TRBV11-2; the D is unclear. V was clipped by 1 base and J by 2 bases, with 8 bases between them. This CDR3 contains 14 residues. Germline V gene lookup returns CDR1 SGHAT and CDR2 FQNNGV. In nucleotides, the CDR3 is TGTGCCAGCAGCTTAGTCTCGGAAAACACTGAAGCTTTCTTT. Its translation is CASSLVSENTEAFF.

The count of this clonotype is one. This chain uses TRBV20-1 with TRBJ1-5; TRBD1 agrees at 9 bases. The V and J ends lost 4 bases and 1 base, in that order; junction bases with no gene match: 8. The CDR3 extends over 16 amino acids. The germline gives CDR1 DFQATT, CDR2 SNEGSKA (reference sequence). CDR3 in amino acids: CSAITGTGMSNQPQHF. CDR3 coding DNA: TGCAGTGCTATAACCGGGACAGGGATGAGCAATCAGCCCCAGCATTTT.

The chain carries TRBV4-3 and TRBJ1-1, with a tentative D call TRBD1 (6 bases). This CDR3 is built from 15 residues. Trimming cost V 0 bases and J 1 base, with 9 bases left between them. The germline gives CDR1 LGHNA, CDR2 YSLEER. The chain's CDR3 is CASSQDPRGNTEAFF. In nucleotides, the CDR3 is TGCGCCAGCAGCCAAGACCCCAGGGGGAACACTGAAGCTTTCTTT.

Remarks on this clonotype: Just one base apart from a much larger clone, this may be a read error. V and J are TRBV5-4 and TRBJ2-5; 8 bases are a match to TRBD2. The CDR3 has 13 residues. The germline V gene has CDR1 SGHNT and CDR2 YYREEE (reference sequence). Trimming at V came to 2 bases and at J to 3 bases, leaving 0 bases not matched to a gene. CDR3 DNA sequence: TGTGCCAGCAGCTTCGGGGGGGAAGAGACCCAGTACTTC. Protein product: CASSFGGEETQYF.

The sample holds many counts of this clonotype. The chain uses TRBV12-3 or TRBV12-4 and TRBJ2-1; 7 bases are a match to TRBD2. Losses at the gene ends were 2 bases for V and 0 bases for J; bases not matched to a gene: 7. This CDR3 is 17 amino acids long. Written as DNA, the CDR3 is TGTGCCAGCAGTTTAAGTCTGCGGGGGAGCTCCTACAATGAGCAGTTCTTC. This sequence encodes CASSLSLRGSSYNEQFF.

This clonotype was picked up many times. J is TRBJ2-7 and V is TRBV30; 8 positions agree with TRBD2. V lost 1 base to trimming and J lost 6 bases; unmatched junction nucleotides: 8. The CDR3 covers 14 residues. Germline V lookup: CDR1 GTSNPN, CDR2 SVGIG (reference sequence). In nucleotides, the CDR3 is TGTGCCTGGAGTGGGGGGCGGGGGGCCTCCGAGCAGTACTTC. This codes for CAWSGGRGASEQYF.

This chain connects TRBV4-2 to TRBJ1-1; 7 bases are a match to TRBD1. The V gene's germline CDR1 is LGHNA and CDR2 YNFKEQ. This CDR3 contains 15 residues. The V gene end was trimmed by 3 bases and the J gene end by 4 bases; junction bases not matched to a gene: 8. The CDR3 coding sequence is TGTGCCAGCAGCCAGCCGGGACAGTTGATCACTGAAGCTTTCTTT. Amino acids: CASSQPGQLITEAFF.

This sequence joins TRBV19 and TRBJ1-5; D remains ambiguous. CDR3 length equals 15 residues. Germline assignment: CDR1 LNHDA and CDR2 SQIVND (reference sequence). V lost 3 bases to trimming and J lost 0 bases, with 9 bases between them. CDR3 residues: CASSMVYGSNQPQHF. DNA for the CDR3: TGTGCCAGTAGTATGGTTTACGGTAGCAATCAGCCCCAGCATTTT.

The CDR3 DNA reads as TGTGCCAGCAGCCCACACCGACAGGCGATCTCCTACGAGCAGTACTTC. Protein: CASSPHRQAISYEQYF. The rearrangement links TRBV5-5 to TRBJ2-7; D is perhaps TRBD1 (6 bases). This CDR3 region has 16 residues. The germline gives CDR1 SGHKS, CDR2 YYEKEE (reference sequence). The V end lost 4 bases, the J end lost 0 bases, and 17 bases lay between the germline ends. The variable domain in full, with the rest retrieved from reference TRBV5-5 and TRBJ2-7, is DAGVTQSPTHLIKTRGQQVTLRCSPISGHKSVSWYQQVLGQGPQFIFQYYEKEERGRGNFPDRFSARQFPNYSSELNVNALLLGDSALYLCASSPHRQAISYEQYFGPGTRLTVT.

The V gene is TRBV20-1, the J gene TRBJ2-4; D uncertain. V was pared by 0 bases and J by 3 bases, with 9 bases between. The CDR3 is 14 residues long. CDR1 DFQATT and CDR2 SNEGSKA come from the germline V gene (reference sequence). The CDR3 DNA reads as TGCAGTGCTAGAGATACCCCCCGCAAAAACATTCAGTACTTC. It yields the protein CSARDTPRKNIQYF.

CDR3 loop: CASSYGTGVTDTQYF. In nucleotides, the CDR3 is TGTGCCAGTAGTTACGGGACAGGAGTCACAGATACGCAGTATTTT. This sequence joins TRBV19 and TRBJ2-3; 8 positions agree with TRBD1. Trimming at V came to 5 bases and at J to 2 bases, leaving 6 bases not matched to a gene. The CDR3 spans 15 residues. Germline V CDR1 and CDR2: LNHDA, SQIVND (reference sequence).

This chain connects TRBV6-5 to TRBJ2-5, with unresolved D. CDR1 MNHEY and CDR2 SVGAGI come from the germline V gene. Trimming pared 0 bases from V and 7 bases from J, leaving 9 bases between. The CDR3 spans 13 residues. In nucleotides, the CDR3 is TGTGCCAGCAGTTACTCGGCCGACCGGACCCAGTACTTC. Translation: CASSYSADRTQYF.

The chain joins TRBV28 to TRBJ1-5; D is unresolved. Germline CDR1 reads MDHEN; CDR2 reads SYDVKM. The germline V and J ends were trimmed by 3 bases and 5 bases, with 8 bases remaining between them. The CDR3 spans 13 residues. CDR3 region: CASSFPAYQPQHF. For the CDR3, the DNA is TGTGCCAGCAGTTTCCCCGCTTATCAGCCCCAGCATTTT.

In its sample, this clonotype was seen many times. The gene calls are TRBV20-1 and TRBJ2-1, with unresolved D. Per the germline V gene, CDR1 is DFQATT and CDR2 is SNEGSKA (reference sequence). V lost 3 bases and J 0 bases, leaving 9 bases between the germline ends. CDR3 length: 14 amino acids. DNA for the CDR3: TGCAGTGCTAGCGCGCCGTTCTCCTACAATGAGCAGTTCTTC. It encodes CSASAPFSYNEQFF.

This clonotype was counted ten times or more. The gene calls are TRBV11-3 and TRBJ2-1; D uncertain. The CDR3 totals 17 residues. Per the germline V gene, CDR1 is SGHNT and CDR2 is YENEEA. Trimming shortened V by 4 bases and J by 6 bases, and 22 bases separated the two germline ends. This CDR3 reads CASSSSRTTQISNEQFF. The CDR3 nucleotides are TGTGCCAGCAGCTCTTCCCGGACGACACAAATTTCCAATGAGCAGTTCTTC.

This clonotype was recorded at least ten times. The V call is TRBV5-8, the J call TRBJ2-3; weak D call: TRBD1 (6 bases). Between the trimmed V and J ends, which lost 4 bases and 5 bases, there was a span of 14 bases. The CDR3 is 14 residues long. Germline CDR1 SGHTS, CDR2 YDEGEE. The DNA of the CDR3 is TGTGCCAGCAGCACCGGGACAAGGTTAGATACGCAGTATTTT. Protein sequence: CASSTGTRLDTQYF.

V is TRBV7-2 and J is TRBJ2-7; no firm D call. Per germline, CDR1 SGHTA and CDR2 FQGNSA. The CDR3 runs to 14 residues. V shed 7 bases and J shed 0 bases, with 13 bases lying between them. CDR3 DNA: TGTGCCAGCATGCTCCGCGGCCTCTCCTACGAGCAGTACTTC. Translation gives CASMLRGLSYEQYF.

There are a few counts of this clonotype. The chain combines TRBV6-1 with TRBJ1-5; 9 bases align to TRBD1. CDR1 MNHNS and CDR2 SASEGT come from the germline V gene. This CDR3 contains 15 residues. Trimming took 1 base from V and 6 from J; bases not matched to a gene: 4. CDR3 protein: CASSEVDRGVQPQHF. For the CDR3, the DNA is TGTGCCAGCAGTGAAGTTGACAGGGGGGTTCAGCCCCAGCATTTT.